This T cell receptor beta chain was captured in a study of CD8 T cells in Susac syndrome (dated by TCRdb to about 2019). Regarding the study in general: The study used repertoire sequencing to test whether antigen drove CD8+ T cell activation and differentiation in Susac syndrome.

The germline V gene (reference sequence) gives CDR1 as GTSNPN and CDR2 as SVGIG. Inclusive of the bounding cysteine and phenylalanine, the CDR3 is 14 residues long. CDR3 DNA only is kept here, 42 bases in frame from base 1. The trim is 2 bases for V and 7 bases for J, with a gap of 15 bases between the germline ends. Paper-wide results and their limitations: The TCR sequencing and HLA analysis was acknowledged to have included a relatively small number of individuals.

Peripheral blood CD8+ and CD4+ T cells from healthy donors, Susac syndrome patients and multiple sclerosis patients were profiled using high-throughput TCR beta sequencing. The healthy donors served as controls matched for age and sex. Bulk CD8+ and CD4+ T cells were purified by magnetic negative isolation, whereas CD8+ TEMRA cells were enriched by FACS. Blood was drawn into EDTA tubes, processed within 24 hours, and PBMCs were isolated by density gradient centrifugation. PBMCs intended for TCR sequencing were cryopreserved in liquid nitrogen and were subsequently thawed in a 37 degrees C water bath. The sorted or isolated CD4+, CD8+ and CD8+ TEMRA cells had a purity of 90% or higher. This clonotype appeared a single time. The specificity of this receptor is unknown. No clone much larger than this one lies a single base away; base qualities are absent. One read alone makes for weak evidence. RNA was extracted using the RNeasy kit, and 0.5 to 1 microgram was reverse transcribed with random hexamers. TCR beta CDR3 regions were amplified with the immunoSEQ multiplex PCR assay covering 54 Vbeta and 13 Jbeta segments. PCR amplification bias was corrected using a synthetic template baseline for primer optimization and computational correction. On the authors' methods: Only productive sequences were kept, with reads annotated to V, D and J genes according to IMGT and analyzed in immunoSEQ Analyzer. Clonality was calculated as one minus the Shannon entropy normalized by log2 of the number of productive unique sequences. Public and private clones were assessed among the 100 most prevalent clones of each patient and control. Susac-specific clones were defined as absent from healthy and MS cohorts, 850 to 1,300 published viral clones and other ImmuneACCESS disease sequences. TCRdb's own reprocessing of the public reads used fastp at Q25 and MiXCR and kept productive beta chains. A single entry per CDR3 protein holds the most common genes and DNA from its merged rows. None of the V and J calls come from the authors' own analysis; TCRdb made them. This sample has over 100,000 distinct CDR3 sequences in its table, and approximately 96% of those were observed once. The top ten hold 0.096% of the sample.

The sequencing sample was made of CD4+ T cells from PBMCs. This sequence was found in a human donor in good health. Recombination joined TRBV30 with TRBJ1-3; a tentative D match to TRBD1 spans 5 bases. The DNA sequence is given as TGTGCCTGGAGTTTTGGGGGGGTCGGGAACACCATATATTTT. This sequence encodes CAWSFGGVGNTIYF.